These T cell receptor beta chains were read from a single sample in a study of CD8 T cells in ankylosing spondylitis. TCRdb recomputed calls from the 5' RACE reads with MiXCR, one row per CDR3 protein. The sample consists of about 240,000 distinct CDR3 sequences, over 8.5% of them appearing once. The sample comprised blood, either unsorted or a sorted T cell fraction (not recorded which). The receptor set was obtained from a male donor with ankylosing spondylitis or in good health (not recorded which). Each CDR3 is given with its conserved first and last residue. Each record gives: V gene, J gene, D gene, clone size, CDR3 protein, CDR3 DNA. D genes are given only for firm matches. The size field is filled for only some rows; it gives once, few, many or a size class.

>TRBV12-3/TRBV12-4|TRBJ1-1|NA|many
CASSLGWGGGTEAFF
TGTGCCAGCAGTTTGGGGTGGGGAGGGGGAACTGAAGCTTTCTTT
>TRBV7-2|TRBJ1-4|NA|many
CASSLEGMGHEKLFF
TGTGCCAGCAGCTTAGAGGGCATGGGGCATGAAAAACTGTTTTTT
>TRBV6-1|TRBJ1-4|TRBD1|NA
CASRGGTGDNEKLFF
TGTGCCAGCAGGGGCGGGACAGGGGATAATGAAAAACTGTTTTTT
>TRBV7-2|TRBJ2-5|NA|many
CASSPFSLPRGETQYF
TGTGCCAGCAGCCCTTTCAGCCTACCCAGGGGAGAGACCCAGTACTTC
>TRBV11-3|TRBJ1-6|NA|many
CASSLAGSSYNSPLHF
TGTGCCAGCAGCTTAGCGGGGAGCTCCTATAATTCACCCCTCCACTTT
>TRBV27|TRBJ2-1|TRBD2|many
CASSPHQRDYNEQFF
TGTGCCAGCAGTCCTCACCAGCGGGACTACAATGAGCAGTTCTTC
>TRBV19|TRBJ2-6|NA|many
CASSQVFAGANVLTF
TGTGCCAGTAGTCAGGTATTCGCCGGGGCCAACGTCCTGACTTTC
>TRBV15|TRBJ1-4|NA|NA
CATSSGFAGSGEKLFF
TGTGCCACCAGCAGTGGCTTTGCGGGTTCCGGTGAAAAACTGTTTTTT
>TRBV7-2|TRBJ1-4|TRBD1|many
CASSFYRGSEKLFF
TGTGCCAGCAGCTTTTACAGGGGTAGTGAAAAACTGTTTTTT
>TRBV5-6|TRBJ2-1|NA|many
CASSLALGQYNEQFF
TGTGCCAGCAGCTTGGCCCTCGGACAGTACAATGAGCAGTTCTTC
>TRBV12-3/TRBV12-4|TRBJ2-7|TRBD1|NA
CASSPLGDSSEQYF
TGTGCCAGCAGCCCTTTAGGGGACAGCAGCGAGCAGTACTTC
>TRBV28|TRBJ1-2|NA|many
CASSSAEPANYGYTF
TGTGCCAGCAGTTCCGCGGAACCAGCTAACTATGGCTACACCTTC
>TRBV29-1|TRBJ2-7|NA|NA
CSVDGQGSHEQYF
TGCAGCGTTGATGGGCAGGGGAGTCACGAGCAGTACTTC
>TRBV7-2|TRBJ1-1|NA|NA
CASSLVVGLSEAFF
TGTGCCAGCAGCTTAGTCGTGGGACTCTCTGAAGCTTTCTTT
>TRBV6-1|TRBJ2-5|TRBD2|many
CASRPRSGGGLQETQYF
TGTGCCAGCAGACCTCGTAGCGGGGGGGGGCTTCAAGAGACCCAGTACTTC
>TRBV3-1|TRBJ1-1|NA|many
CASSQVGHTEAFF
TGTGCCAGCAGCCAAGTGGGGCACACTGAAGCTTTCTTT
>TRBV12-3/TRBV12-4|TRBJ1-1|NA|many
CASSLKRIELNTEAFF
TGTGCCAGCAGTTTAAAGCGGATCGAATTGAACACTGAAGCTTTCTTT
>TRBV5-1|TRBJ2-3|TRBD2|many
CASSLASGSDTQYF
TGCGCCAGCAGCTTGGCTAGCGGGAGTGATACGCAGTATTTT
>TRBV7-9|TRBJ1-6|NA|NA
CASSFQGKTRSPLHF
TGTGCCAGCAGCTTCCAGGGCAAAACGCGCTCACCCCTCCACTTT
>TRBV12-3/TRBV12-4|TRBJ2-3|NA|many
CASTPGPTPTDTQYF
TGTGCCAGCACCCCGGGCCCCACACCGACAGATACGCAGTATTTT
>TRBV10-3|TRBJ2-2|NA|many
CAIKGGLNTGELFF
TGTGCCATCAAAGGCGGCCTGAACACCGGGGAGCTGTTTTTT
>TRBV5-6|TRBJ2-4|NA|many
CASSFGRAKNIQYF
TGTGCCAGCAGCTTTGGCCGGGCCAAAAACATTCAGTACTTC
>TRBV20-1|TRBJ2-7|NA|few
CSAGRQEQYF
TGCAGTGCTGGACGTCAAGAGCAGTACTTC
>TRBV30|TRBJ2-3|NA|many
CAWTNPRGIRADTQYF
TGTGCCTGGACGAACCCCCGGGGTATCAGGGCAGATACGCAGTATTTT
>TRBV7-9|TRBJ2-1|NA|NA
CASSFGGSPGASEQFF
TGTGCCAGCAGCTTTGGGGGGTCACCGGGTGCCAGTGAGCAGTTCTTC
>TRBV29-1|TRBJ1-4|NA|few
CSVGGEYNEKLFF
TGCAGCGTCGGGGGGGAGTATAATGAAAAACTGTTTTTT
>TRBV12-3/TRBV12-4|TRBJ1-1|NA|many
CASSLGNILGNTEAFF
TGTGCCAGCAGTTTGGGAAATATCCTTGGGAACACTGAAGCTTTCTTT
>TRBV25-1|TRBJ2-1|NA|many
CASSEEMAFNEQFF
TGTGCCAGCAGTGAAGAAATGGCGTTCAATGAGCAGTTCTTC
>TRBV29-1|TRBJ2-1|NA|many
CSVPRVEGLALHNEQFF
TGCAGCGTACCCCGGGTGGAGGGCCTGGCCTTACACAATGAGCAGTTCTTC